The rows below give T cell receptor beta chains drawn from one sample of a study of T-cell reconstitution after alpha-beta-depleted transplantation in children. From the PCR reads, TCRdb called clonotypes with MiXCR, one entry per CDR3 protein. The sample records 400,000 to 450,000 distinct CDR3 sequences, 43% being singletons. Sequenced material: PBMCs, taken before TCRalphabeta/CD19-depleted stem cell transplant. The receptors shown here come from a girl aged 2-15 years with aplastic anemia, due to receive a stem cell transplant. Both conserved end residues are part of each CDR3. D genes are given only for firm matches. Rows may omit the clone size; those that give it use once, few, many or a size class.

D gene	V gene	J gene	clone size	CDR3 protein	CDR3 DNA
-	TRBV5-1	TRBJ2-5	-	CASSFGKQETQYF	TGCGCCAGCAGCTTCGGGAAACAAGAGACCCAGTACTTC
TRBD1	TRBV5-1	TRBJ2-1	-	CASSRRGQENEQFF	TGCGCCAGCAGCAGGCGCGGACAGGAGAATGAGCAGTTCTTC
TRBD2	TRBV10-1	TRBJ2-7	many	CASSESGGSYEQYF	TGCGCCAGCAGTGAGTCGGGCGGGAGCTACGAGCAGTACTTC
-	TRBV10-3	TRBJ2-7	once	CAISESGDEQYF	TGTGCCATCAGTGAGTCTGGGGACGAGCAGTACTTC
-	TRBV7-9	TRBJ2-1	many	CASSQSGTSVGEQFF	TGTGCCAGCAGCCAAAGCGGTACCTCAGTTGGGGAGCAGTTCTTC
TRBD1	TRBV11-2	TRBJ2-7	-	CASSHGQAYEQYF	TGTGCCAGCAGCCACGGACAGGCCTACGAGCAGTACTTC
-	TRBV20-1	TRBJ2-7	-	CSVEREPYEQYF	TGCAGTGTAGAGCGCGAGCCCTACGAGCAGTACTTC
-	TRBV7-2	TRBJ1-2	few	CASSLGADFPGGYTF	TGTGCCAGCAGCTTAGGGGCGGACTTCCCTGGAGGCTACACCTTC
TRBD1	TRBV2	TRBJ2-2	few	CASSKDRGPIGELFF	TGTGCCAGCAGCAAGGACAGGGGGCCCATCGGGGAGCTGTTTTTT
-	TRBV28	TRBJ2-7	-	CASSFAPTYEQYF	TGTGCCAGCAGTTTTGCGCCTACCTACGAGCAGTACTTC
TRBD2	TRBV12-3/TRBV12-4	TRBJ2-3	-	CASSLRLAGPRYF	TGTGCCAGCAGTTTAAGGCTAGCGGGGCCCAGGTATTTT
-	TRBV4-2	TRBJ2-3	-	CASSPARGAGGTQYF	TGTGCCAGCAGCCCGGCCCGGGGGGCCGGAGGTACGCAGTATTTT
TRBD1	TRBV3-1	TRBJ2-7	-	CASSPFAGTGAEQYF	TGTGCCAGCAGCCCTTTCGCCGGGACAGGGGCCGAGCAGTACTTC
-	TRBV5-6	TRBJ2-5	few	CASSLEYWGQETQYF	TGTGCCAGCAGCCTGGAGTATTGGGGACAAGAGACCCAGTACTTC
TRBD1	TRBV5-4	TRBJ1-2	-	CASSLWTGSYGYTF	TGTGCCAGCAGCCTGTGGACAGGTTCCTATGGCTACACCTTC
-	TRBV20-1	TRBJ1-1	-	CSAGLNTEAFF	TGCAGTGCCGGCCTGAACACTGAAGCTTTCTTT
TRBD1	TRBV6-1	TRBJ1-6	-	CATIGQGTNSPLHF	TGTGCCACAATCGGACAGGGGACCAATTCACCCCTCCACTTT
TRBD1	TRBV9	TRBJ1-5	many	CASSPRGHQPQHF	TGTGCCAGCAGTCCCAGGGGGCATCAGCCCCAGCATTTT
-	TRBV5-1	TRBJ2-4	many	CASSSSIGGVVANIQYF	TGCGCCAGCAGCTCCAGTATTGGGGGTGTGGTGGCAAACATTCAGTACTTC
TRBD1	TRBV7-9	TRBJ2-3	-	CASSLAPGGATDTQYF	TGTGCCAGCAGCTTAGCCCCAGGGGGCGCGACAGATACGCAGTATTTT
TRBD1	TRBV12-3/TRBV12-4	TRBJ1-5	-	CASSRGQARANQPQHF	TGTGCCAGCAGCCGTGGACAGGCCCGTGCCAATCAGCCCCAGCATTTT
-	TRBV11-2	TRBJ2-2	few	CASTIQGRARTGELFF	TGTGCCAGCACCATCCAGGGCAGGGCGCGCACCGGGGAGCTGTTTTTT
TRBD2	TRBV5-1	TRBJ2-5	many	CASSPLAGRETQYF	TGCGCCAGCAGCCCACTAGCGGGACGAGAGACCCAGTACTTC
-	TRBV3-1	TRBJ2-5	-	CASSQASSETQYF	TGTGCCAGCAGCCAGGCCTCGAGTGAGACCCAGTACTTC
-	TRBV20-1	TRBJ2-7	-	CSARAAAYEQYF	TGCAGTGCTAGAGCCGCGGCCTACGAGCAGTACTTC
-	TRBV20-1	TRBJ2-3	once	CSASFPPGTDTQYF	TGCAGTGCTAGTTTCCCCCCGGGCACAGATACGCAGTATTTT
-	TRBV7-9	TRBJ2-7	many	CASSIHTGTPYEQYF	TGTGCCAGCAGCATTCATACAGGGACGCCCTACGAGCAGTACTTC
-	TRBV25-1	TRBJ2-3	-	CASSEYRGTDTQYF	TGTGCCAGCAGTGAATATAGGGGTACAGATACGCAGTATTTT
-	TRBV29-1	TRBJ2-3	many	CSAERDTDTQYF	TGCAGCGCCGAGAGGGACACAGATACGCAGTATTTT
-	TRBV7-6	TRBJ1-4	-	CASSLGRAEREKLFF	TGTGCCAGCAGCTTAGGGAGGGCGGAGAGGGAAAAACTGTTTTTT
-	TRBV7-9	TRBJ2-7	many	CASSWGGLGNDEQYF	TGTGCCAGCAGCTGGGGCGGGCTCGGCAACGACGAGCAGTACTTC
TRBD2	TRBV10-3	TRBJ2-3	few	CAISGNDSGTRTDTQYF	TGTGCCATCAGTGGGAACGATAGCGGGACCCGCACAGATACGCAGTATTTT
-	TRBV20-1	TRBJ1-3	many	CSARLAGWDTIYF	TGCAGTGCAAGACTTGCGGGCTGGGACACCATATATTTT
-	TRBV12-3/TRBV12-4	TRBJ2-7	many	CASSLAGRRVDEQYF	TGTGCCAGCAGTTTAGCCGGCCGGAGGGTAGACGAGCAGTACTTC
-	TRBV27	TRBJ2-1	-	CASSPRDLTSNEQFF	TGTGCCAGCAGTCCCCGGGACCTCACTTCCAATGAGCAGTTCTTC
TRBD2	TRBV7-6	TRBJ2-7	many	CASSSTSGSRLSAEQYF	TGTGCCAGCAGCTCGACTAGCGGGAGTCGTCTATCCGCCGAGCAGTACTTC
TRBD2	TRBV6-2/TRBV6-3	TRBJ2-1	-	CASSHRSGALYNEQFF	TGTGCCAGCAGCCACCGTAGCGGGGCACTTTACAATGAGCAGTTCTTC
-	TRBV6-5	TRBJ2-5	-	CASSYSYSQETQYF	TGTGCCAGCAGTTACTCGTACAGCCAAGAGACCCAGTACTTC
-	TRBV6-1	TRBJ1-1	-	CASSSAGDIAEAFF	TGTGCCAGCAGCTCCGCAGGGGACATAGCGGAAGCTTTCTTT
-	TRBV5-1	TRBJ2-3	many	CASSFAGSTDTQYF	TGCGCCAGCAGCTTTGCAGGAAGCACAGATACGCAGTATTTT
-	TRBV7-2	TRBJ2-7	-	CASSSSMRPYEQYF	TGTGCCAGCAGCTCGTCCATGAGGCCCTACGAGCAGTACTTC
-	TRBV5-7	TRBJ2-1	-	CASSSVRNEQFF	TGTGCCAGCAGCTCGGTCCGCAACGAGCAGTTCTTC